The next 26 T cell receptor beta chains were all read from a single sample in a study of early T cells in non-severe SARS-CoV-2 infection. TCRdb re-derived calls from the 5' RACE reads in MiXCR, one entry per CDR3 protein. The data show tens of thousands of distinct CDR3 sequences, 12% to 15% seen once. The specimen was whole blood. Receptors were obtained from an adult who was a healthcare worker with PCR-confirmed SARS-CoV-2 infection or an uninfected control (not recorded which).

This clonotype was observed a handful of times. CDR3 residues: CASSLDPNYGYTF. CDR3 DNA: TGTGCCAGCAGCTTGGACCCTAACTATGGCTACACCTTC. The chain is built from TRBV9 and TRBJ1-2, with D hard to call. Per the germline V gene, CDR1 is SGDLS and CDR2 is YYNGEE. The CDR3 loop spans 13 amino acids. V lost 4 bases to trimming and J lost 0 bases, with 7 bases between them.

The gene calls are TRBV6-1 and TRBJ2-4; D unresolved. The V and J ends lost 4 bases and 4 bases respectively, with 17 bases between them. CDR3 length equals 16 residues. CDR1 MNHNS and CDR2 SASEGT come from the germline V gene. The CDR3 coding sequence is TGTGCCAGCAGTGTTACAGTGTGGGGTGGGAAAAACATTCAGTACTTC. The encoded protein is CASSVTVWGGKNIQYF.

This chain joins TRBV28 and TRBJ2-7; D is possibly TRBD1 or TRBD2 (5 bases each). Germline-derived CDR1 and CDR2 are MDHEN and SYDVKM. V was clipped by 6 bases and J by 6 bases, with 21 bases between them. This CDR3 is built from 15 residues. The CDR3 nucleotides are TGTGCCAGCAGCCTCCCCACCGGGACGGTTCTCGAGCAGTACTTC. Protein: CASSLPTGTVLEQYF.

The rearrangement joins TRBV9 to TRBJ2-1, with TRBD2 matching over 16 bases. The junction had 0 bases not matched to a gene; V was cut back by 5 bases and J by 7 bases. The germline V gene encodes CDR1 SGDLS and CDR2 YYNGEE. The CDR3 consists of 14 residues. In nucleotides, the CDR3 is TGTGCCAGCAGGGGACTAGCGGGGGGGAATGAGCAGTTCTTC. Amino acids: CASRGLAGGNEQFF.

The chain is built from TRBV6-5 and TRBJ2-7; D is perhaps TRBD1 (6 bases). V lost 2 bases to trimming and J lost 7 bases, with 6 bases between them. CDR3 size: 11 residues. Germline V gene lookup returns CDR1 MNHEY and CDR2 SVGAGI. As DNA, the CDR3 is TGTGCCAGCAGTTACGGGACAGAGCAGTACTTC. Translating it yields CASSYGTEQYF.

The chain has TRBV6-6 and TRBJ1-6; 12 bases match TRBD1. The CDR3 runs to 18 residues. V was pared by 2 bases and J by 9 bases, with 11 bases of the junction left unmatched. Germline V gene lookup returns CDR1 MNHNY and CDR2 SVGAGI (reference sequence). DNA for the CDR3: TGTGCCAGCAGTTACGGGGACAGGGGGCGGCTAATGCTTTCACCCCTCCACTTT. Translation gives CASSYGDRGRLMLSPLHF.

This sequence joins TRBV7-3 and TRBJ1-1, with D perhaps matching TRBD1 (6 bases). Germline CDR1 SGHTA, CDR2 FQGTGA. The CDR3 runs to 14 residues. Trimming pared 7 bases from V and 1 base from J, leaving 13 bases between. The CDR3 DNA reads as TGTGCCAGCAAGGGAGGACAGACGAACACTGAAGCTTTCTTT. Translated: CASKGGQTNTEAFF.

This clonotype came up many times. CDR3 DNA sequence: TGTGCCAGCGAAGGAGGCGGCACAGATACGCAGTATTTT. Protein product: CASEGGGTDTQYF. The genes are TRBV6-6 and TRBJ2-3, with a possible D match to TRBD2 (5 bases). This CDR3 contains 13 residues. The V end lost 8 bases, the J end lost 1 base, and 10 bases lay between the germline ends. Germline CDR1 MNHNY, CDR2 SVGAGI (reference sequence).

This clonotype was seen many times. The chain couples TRBV18 to TRBJ2-5, with unresolved D. CDR1 is KGHSH, CDR2 LQKENI, per germline. Deletions cut 6 bases from V and 1 base from J, with 6 bases between. The CDR3 is 12 amino acids. The CDR3 bases are TGTGCCAGCTCCCCTCTCCAAGAGACCCAGTACTTC. Translation: CASSPLQETQYF.

V usage is TRBV5-1 and J usage is TRBJ2-1, with TRBD2 matching 8 bases. The length of the CDR3 is 17 residues. In germline, CDR1 is SGHRS, CDR2 YFSETQ. Trimming cost V 3 bases and J 4 bases; bases outside gene matches: 12. The DNA of the CDR3 is TGCGCCAGCAGCTCCCAGCCAAGCGGGGGCGAGTACAATGAGCAGTTCTTC. It specifies CASSSQPSGGEYNEQFF.

In its sample, this clonotype was seen a few times. The V call is TRBV20-1, the J call TRBJ1-1; the match to TRBD1 covers 8 bases. There are 12 residues in the CDR3. Germline assignment: CDR1 DFQATT and CDR2 SNEGSKA (reference sequence). After removal of 5 bases from V and 7 bases from J, the junction contained 6 bases not matched to a gene. CDR3 coding DNA: TGCAGTGCTTCGGACAGGGACCGTGAAGCTTTCTTT. Its protein product is CSASDRDREAFF.

This clonotype turned up a few times. The genes are TRBV12-3 or TRBV12-4 and TRBJ1-1; no definite D call. The CDR3 is 10 residues long. V lost 5 bases, J lost 8 bases, and 6 bases lay in between. The CDR3 region has the DNA TGTGCCAGCAGTCCCGGGGAAGCTTTCTTT. The encoded protein is CASSPGEAFF.

This clonotype has more than one count but fewer than ten. The chain has TRBV29-1 and TRBJ2-7, with 8 bases identical to TRBD1. J lost 6 bases, V lost 6 bases, and 10 bases had no gene match. Germline V gives CDR1 SQVTM, CDR2 ANQGSEA. There are 13 residues in the CDR3. Here the CDR3 reads CSVDFGQGSEQYF. The DNA of the CDR3 is TGCAGCGTCGATTTTGGACAGGGTAGCGAGCAGTACTTC.

In its sample, this clonotype was seen a few times. J is TRBJ1-6 and V is TRBV27; 9 bases match TRBD1. The CDR3 consists of 15 residues. Germline loops: CDR1 MNHEY, CDR2 SMNVEV (reference sequence). The J segment lost 7 bases and the V segment lost 5 bases, leaving 6 bases of the junction unmatched. CDR3: CASSEPDRGNSPLHF. In nucleotides, the CDR3 is TGTGCCAGCAGTGAACCTGACAGGGGGAATTCACCCCTCCACTTT.

V and J are TRBV7-2 and TRBJ1-4; 10 nucleotides align to TRBD1. The germline CDR1 and CDR2 sequences are SGHTA and FQGNSA. Germline trimming cut 2 bases from V and 6 bases from J; bases unmatched to any gene: 3. The CDR3 is made up of 15 amino acids. CDR3 loop: CASSLSGTGDEKLFF. CDR3 DNA: TGTGCCAGCAGCTTATCCGGGACAGGGGATGAAAAACTGTTTTTT.

This clonotype was detected only a few times. The chain uses TRBV11-2 and TRBJ1-5; unclear D gene. The CDR3 runs to 13 residues. Germline-derived CDR1 and CDR2 are SGHAT and FQNNGV. Trimming took off 0 bases at V and 7 bases at J, with 7 bases between the two ends. The chain's CDR3 is CASSLDPPQPQHF. CDR3 nucleotide sequence: TGTGCCAGCAGCTTAGATCCGCCCCAGCCCCAGCATTTT.

This clonotype came up a few times. The missing conserved phenylalanine or tryptophan at the end of this CDR3 makes a read error likely. This rearrangement joins TRBV3-1 to TRBJ2-3, with D tentatively TRBD2 (5 bases). CDR1 is LGHDT and CDR2 is YNNKEL in the germline V gene (reference sequence). CDR3 length: 16 residues. The CDR3 is CASSQDKSGAGDMQYL. CDR3 in DNA: TGTGCCAGCAGCCAAGATAAGAGCGGCGCTGGGGATATGCAGTATCTT.

This clonotype was recorded a few times. The chain combines TRBV12-3 or TRBV12-4 with TRBJ1-4; TRBD1 agrees at 11 bases. The length of the CDR3 is 15 residues. Unmatched junction bases numbered 7, after V lost 5 bases and J lost 8 bases. The CDR3: CASSPWDRGKEKLFF. The CDR3, as DNA: TGTGCCAGCAGTCCCTGGGACAGGGGGAAGGAAAAACTGTTTTTT.

A few counts support this clonotype. The V call is TRBV14, the J call TRBJ1-1; D remains ambiguous. Trimming stripped 5 bases from V and 1 base from J, with 11 bases between. Looked up from germline, CDR1 is SGHDN and CDR2 is FVKESK. This CDR3 is built from 14 residues. The CDR3 DNA follows: TGTGCCAGCAGCTCTCCGACGGGGAACACTGAAGCTTTCTTT. This codes for CASSSPTGNTEAFF.

This clonotype was recorded many times. The chain recombines TRBV5-1 with TRBJ2-3, with 8 bases fitting TRBD1. Unmatched junction bases numbered 6, after V lost 0 bases and J lost 0 bases. The CDR3 consists of 17 residues. Germline CDR1 reads SGHRS; CDR2 reads YFSETQ. The CDR3 protein is CASSLDRGSSSTDTQYF. CDR3 coding DNA: TGCGCCAGCAGCTTGGACAGGGGGAGTAGTAGCACAGATACGCAGTATTTT. Supplemented by reference TRBV5-1 and TRBJ2-3, the full variable domain reads KAGVTQTPRYLIKTRGQQVTLSCSPISGHRSVSWYQQTPGQGLQFLFEYFSETQRNKGNFPGRFSGRQFSNSRSEMNVSTLELGDSALYLCASSLDRGSSSTDTQYFGPGTRLTVL.

This clonotype was counted only a few times. The chain joins TRBV19 to TRBJ2-5; TRBD2 matches at 11 bases. Germline V gives CDR1 LNHDA, CDR2 SQIVND (reference sequence). The CDR3 totals 14 residues. V shed 7 bases, J shed 2 bases, and the junction held 3 bases outside the gene matches. The chain's CDR3 is CASTASGGQETQYF. The CDR3 bases are TGTGCCAGTACGGCTAGCGGGGGGCAAGAGACCCAGTACTTC.

The V gene is TRBV3-1, the J gene TRBJ2-5; a weak D match, TRBD2 (6 bases). V was trimmed by 4 bases and J by 0 bases, leaving 15 bases between them. The CDR3 covers 16 residues. Germline CDR1 LGHDT, CDR2 YNNKEL (reference sequence). The CDR3 region has the DNA TGTGCCAGCAGCCCGGGAGCCCCCCGGTACCAAGAGACCCAGTACTTC. Translated: CASSPGAPRYQETQYF.

This clonotype showed up many times. The chain uses TRBV25-1 and TRBJ2-7, with D uncertain. V gave up 1 base and J gave up 0 bases, with 4 bases separating them. CDR1 MGHDK and CDR2 SYGVNS come from the germline V gene. The CDR3 is 13 residues long. The DNA for the CDR3 is TGTGCCAGCAGTGAATTTAGCTCCTACGAGCAGTACTTC. Translated, it gives CASSEFSSYEQYF.

About this clonotype itself: One junction end does not reproduce the germline sequence, and a read error may be involved. This chain connects TRBV7-7 to TRBJ2-5, with 13 bases aligning to TRBD2. CDR1 and CDR2 from the germline V gene are SSHAT and FNYEAQ (reference sequence). The CDR3 runs 16 residues. The CDR3 reads CASSAQTSGGPETQYF. The CDR3 bases are TGTGCTAGCAGCGCACAGACTAGCGGGGGGCCTGAGACCCAGTACTTC.

The V and J genes are TRBV9 and TRBJ1-2; D unclear. The CDR3 extends over 13 amino acids. Germline lookup yields CDR1 SGDLS and CDR2 YYNGEE. Trimming removed 4 bases at V and 1 base at J, with 8 bases between. The CDR3 region has the DNA TGTGCCAGCAGCCTAACAGATAACTATGGCTACACCTTC. It codes for CASSLTDNYGYTF.

This clonotype turned up a few times. This chain uses TRBV28 with TRBJ1-2; D uncertain. With 5 bases removed from V and 2 bases from J, the gap between germline ends came to 18 bases. The germline gives CDR1 MDHEN, CDR2 SYDVKM. The CDR3 totals 16 residues. The CDR3 DNA sequence: TGTGCCAGCAGTATTGGACCTGACCGGGCGAACTATGGCTACACCTTC. The encoded protein is CASSIGPDRANYGYTF.